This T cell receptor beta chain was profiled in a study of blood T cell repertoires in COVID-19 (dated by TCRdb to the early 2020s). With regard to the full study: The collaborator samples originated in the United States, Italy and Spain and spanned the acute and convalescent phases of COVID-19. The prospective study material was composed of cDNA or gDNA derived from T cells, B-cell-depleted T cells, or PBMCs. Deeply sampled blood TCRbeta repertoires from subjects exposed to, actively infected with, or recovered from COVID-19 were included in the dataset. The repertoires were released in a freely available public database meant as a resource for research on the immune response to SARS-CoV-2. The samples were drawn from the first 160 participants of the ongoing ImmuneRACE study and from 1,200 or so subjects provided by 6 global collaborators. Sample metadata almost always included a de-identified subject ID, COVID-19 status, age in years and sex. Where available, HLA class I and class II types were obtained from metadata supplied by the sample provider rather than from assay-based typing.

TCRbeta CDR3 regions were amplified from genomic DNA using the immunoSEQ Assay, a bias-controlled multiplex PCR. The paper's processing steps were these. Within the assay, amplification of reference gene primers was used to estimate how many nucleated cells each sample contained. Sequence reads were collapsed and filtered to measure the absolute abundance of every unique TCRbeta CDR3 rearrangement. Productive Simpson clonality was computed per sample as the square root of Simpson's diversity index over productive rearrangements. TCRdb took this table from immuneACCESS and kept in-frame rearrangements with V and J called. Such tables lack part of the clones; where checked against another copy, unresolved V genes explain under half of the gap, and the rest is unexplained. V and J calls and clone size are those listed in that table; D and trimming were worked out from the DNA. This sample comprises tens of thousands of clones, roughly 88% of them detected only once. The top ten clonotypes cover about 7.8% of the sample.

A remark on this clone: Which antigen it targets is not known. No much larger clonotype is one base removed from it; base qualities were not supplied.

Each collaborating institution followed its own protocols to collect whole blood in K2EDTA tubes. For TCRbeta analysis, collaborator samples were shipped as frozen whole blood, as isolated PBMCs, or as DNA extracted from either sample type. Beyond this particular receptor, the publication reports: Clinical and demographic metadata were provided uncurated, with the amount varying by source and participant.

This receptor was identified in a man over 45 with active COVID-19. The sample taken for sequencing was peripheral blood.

The DNA sequence is as follows: TGTGCCAGCAGCACCCGACAGGGGGCGACCTACAATGAGCAGTTCTTC. The resulting protein is CASSTRQGATYNEQFF. The chain was built from TRBV7-8 and TRBJ2-1, with 10 middle bases fitting TRBD1. The junction shows trimming of 5 bases on V and 2 bases on J, and the gene matches do not reach 6 bases of it. The CDR3 measures 16 amino acids from cysteine to phenylalanine. The DNA shown is the 48-base CDR3, in frame from base 1. CDR1 is given as SGHVS and CDR2 as FQNEAQ, both from the germline V gene.